The present T cell receptor beta chain was sequenced within a study of blood T cell repertoires in COVID-19. Turning to the study itself: Specimens from acute and convalescent COVID-19 originated in the United States, Italy and Spain.

In the authors' methods: Estimated nucleated cell counts came from reference gene primer amplification. Clones were sequenced by immunoSEQ multiplex PCR, and TCRdb holds only the in-frame ones, with some missing. The V and J calls and clone size were taken over from that table, and D and trimming were inferred from the DNA. In the table there are 270,000 or so clones, approximately 88% of which are singletons. Membership in each cohort depended on participant-reported clinical history. Between the trimmed V and J ends, which lost 7 bases and 8 bases, there was a span of 17 bases. The CDR3 has 14 amino acids. Germline CDR1 reads LNHDA; CDR2 reads SQIVND (reference sequence).

The chain is built from TRBV19 and TRBJ1-4; D not resolved. Sequenced: PBMCs or T cells enriched from blood (not recorded which). The source of this sequence is a woman aged 40 to 50 with acute COVID-19. The CDR3 loop reads CASTRGPANEKLFF. The CDR3 coding sequence is TGTGCCAGTACTAGAGGGCCGGCAAACGAAAAACTGTTTTTT.